Shown below are 11 T cell receptor beta chains from a single sample sequenced in a study of blood T cells in healthy people across ages. The second PCR ran 7 to 11 cycles with a sample-barcoded 5' primer and J-beta primers. TCRdb ran MiXCR on the 5' RACE reads and lists one entry per CDR3 protein. The table shows around 1.5 million distinct CDR3 sequences, with roughly 32% occurring only once. Sequencing was done on a sample of blood. Receptors were obtained from a woman in her thirties in good health.

This clonotype was observed a few times. The chain combines TRBV7-2 with TRBJ2-1; D may be TRBD1 or TRBD2 (5 bases each). Between the trimmed V and J ends, which lost 6 bases and 8 bases, there was a span of 17 bases. Germline values: CDR1 SGHTA, CDR2 FQGNSA. The CDR3 loop spans 14 amino acids. CDR3 residues: CASRPTRDAYEQFF. CDR3 in DNA: TGTGCCAGCAGGCCCACTAGGGACGCCTATGAGCAGTTCTTC.

This chain joins TRBV11-1 and TRBJ2-1; D possibly corresponds to TRBD2 (7 bases). The V gene lost 3 bases and the J gene lost 9 bases, with 18 bases spanning the gap. Germline V gene sequence: CDR1 SGHAT, CDR2 FQDESV (reference sequence). The CDR3 length is 15 residues. The CDR3, as DNA: TGTGCCAGCAGCTTTCCCCGCGGGGGCCGGGGTGAGCAGTTCTTC. It encodes CASSFPRGGRGEQFF. Together with reference TRBV11-1 and TRBJ2-1, the CDR3 gives the full variable domain: EAEVAQSPRYKITEKSQAVAFWCDPISGHATLYWYRQILGQGPELLVQFQDESVVDDSQLPKDRFSAERLKGVDSTLKIQPAELGDSAMYLCASSFPRGGRGEQFFGPGTRLTVL.

The rearrangement links TRBV30 to TRBJ2-1; perhaps TRBD2 as D (6 bases). Trimming shortened V by 2 bases and J by 9 bases, and 17 bases separated the two germline ends. The V gene's germline CDR1 is GTSNPN and CDR2 SVGIG (reference sequence). The CDR3 contains 14 residues. This chain's CDR3 is CAWSPGTGGSEQFF. The CDR3, as DNA: TGTGCCTGGAGTCCCGGGACTGGGGGTTCTGAGCAGTTCTTC.

This clonotype has only a few counts. The chain uses TRBV4-1 and TRBJ2-7; maybe TRBD1 (5 bases). The V gene's germline CDR1 is MGHRA and CDR2 YSYEKL. V was cut by 1 base and J by 3 bases, with 16 bases left in between. The CDR3 runs 16 residues. CDR3 protein: CASSQAARALNYEQYF. As DNA, the CDR3 is TGCGCCAGCAGCCAAGCGGCCAGGGCCCTTAACTACGAGCAGTACTTC.

On this clonotype itself: One end of the junction is discordant with germline, which a read error may explain. The V gene is TRBV28, the J gene TRBJ2-6, with D maybe TRBD2 (7 bases). The CDR3 runs 16 residues. Looked up from germline, CDR1 is MDHEN and CDR2 is SYDVKM. CDR3 in amino acids: CASSPGEGAGANALTF. The CDR3 nucleotides are TGTGCCAGCAGCCCAGGGGAGGGCGCTGGGGCCAACGCCCTGACTTTC.

About this clonotype itself: At one boundary the junction diverges from the germline segment, which might be a read error. The chain recombines TRBV4-2 with TRBJ1-2, with D unclear. CDR3 length: 17 amino acids. The germline V gene has CDR1 LGHNA and CDR2 YNFKEQ. CDR3 sequence (DNA): TGTGCCAGCAGTCAAGATCGCTGGGCAGGAGCGGGCTATGGCTACACCTTC. It codes for CASSQDRWAGAGYGYTF.

This clonotype was counted ten times or more. V gene TRBV7-2 combines with J gene TRBJ2-1; 9 bases line up with TRBD2. CDR1 SGHTA and CDR2 FQGNSA come from the germline V gene. With V trimmed by 2 bases and J by 2 bases, 1 base remained unmatched. The CDR3 has 15 amino acids. The CDR3 nucleotides are TGTGCCAGCAGCTTACAGCGGGGGGCCTACAATGAGCAGTTCTTC. The encoded protein is CASSLQRGAYNEQFF. Together with reference TRBV7-2 and TRBJ2-1, the CDR3 gives the full variable domain: GAGVSQSPSNKVTEKGKDVELRCDPISGHTALYWYRQSLGQGLEFLIYFQGNSAPDKSGLPSDRFSAERTGGSVSTLTIQRTQQEDSAVYLCASSLQRGAYNEQFFGPGTRLTVL.

The chain is built from TRBV28 and TRBJ2-7, with 12 bases fitting TRBD1. The CDR3 is 15 residues long. J was trimmed by 8 bases and V by 6 bases; bases with no gene match: 11. Germline V gene sequence: CDR1 MDHEN, CDR2 SYDVKM. The CDR3 loop reads CASSSRDRGRFKQYF. In DNA, the CDR3 is TGTGCCAGCAGCTCCCGGGACAGGGGGCGATTCAAGCAGTACTTC.

This clonotype was picked up one time. The genes are TRBV5-1 and TRBJ2-3; D unclear. The ends were cut back, 0 bases at V and 10 bases at J, with 15 bases in the middle. This CDR3 has 14 residues. CDR1 SGHRS and CDR2 YFSETQ come from the germline V gene. Here the CDR3 reads CASSLDLEMGAQYF. CDR3 DNA: TGCGCCAGCAGCTTGGATTTGGAGATGGGTGCGCAGTATTTT.

The CDR3 here is CASRRGGYNKNIQYF. The CDR3 DNA is TGTGCCAGCAGGAGGGGGGGCTATAACAAAAACATTCAGTACTTC. The chain links TRBV6-1 to TRBJ2-4, with D possibly matching TRBD2 (7 bases). The CDR3 has 15 amino acids. The V and J ends lost 6 bases and 3 bases respectively, with 15 bases between them. Germline CDR1 and CDR2: MNHNS and SASEGT.

A few counts support this clonotype. This chain uses TRBV7-8 with TRBJ2-4, with 10 positions matching TRBD2. The J call is uncertain, as TRBJ2-7 better fits the DNA end. This CDR3 region has 17 residues. Germline-derived CDR1 and CDR2 are SGHVS and FQNEAQ. CDR3: CASSSFGGSGRTYEQYF. In DNA form, the CDR3 reads TGTGCCAGCAGCTCATTCGGGGGTAGCGGGAGGACCTACGAGCAGTACTTC.